The clone carrying this TCR beta chain was detected once. Its antigen is still unknown. There are 16 residues in the CDR3. The germline V gene has CDR1 SGHRS and CDR2 YFSETQ. V lost 0 bases to trimming and J lost 3 bases; unmatched junction nucleotides: 4. Positive CCR7 selection of CD45RO-negative cells yielded the naive CD8 cells, and terminally differentiated effector memory CD45RA+ cells were excluded. These data come from a study of shared clonotypes between healthy human individuals. Study-level information: Donors, aged 18 to 49, were a couple of women and three men. Study-level findings and limits: Naive subsets generally exceeded memory subsets in estimated richness. Around 5.4% of naive CD4 clonotypes were common to a handful of donors.

Here immunoSEQ multiplex PCR was the method, and the copy in TCRdb shows in-frame clones only, minus some. The data hold around 1.9 million clones, with approximately 94% observed a single time. This chain joins TRBV5-1 and TRBJ2-7; TRBD2 matches at 12 bases. Source material: naive CD8+ T cells from PBMCs. The TCR originated in a man aged 18 to 29 in good health. Some clones in this sample may be carry-over from other donors' samples. This CDR3 is CASSLDVLAGGYEQYF. In DNA form, the CDR3 reads TGCGCCAGCAGCTTGGACGTACTAGCGGGGGGCTACGAGCAGTACTTC. Full variable domain (rest looked up from reference TRBV5-1 and TRBJ2-7): KAGVTQTPRYLIKTRGQQVTLSCSPISGHRSVSWYQQTPGQGLQFLFEYFSETQRNKGNFPGRFSGRQFSNSRSEMNVSTLELGDSALYLCASSLDVLAGGYEQYFGPGTRLTVT.